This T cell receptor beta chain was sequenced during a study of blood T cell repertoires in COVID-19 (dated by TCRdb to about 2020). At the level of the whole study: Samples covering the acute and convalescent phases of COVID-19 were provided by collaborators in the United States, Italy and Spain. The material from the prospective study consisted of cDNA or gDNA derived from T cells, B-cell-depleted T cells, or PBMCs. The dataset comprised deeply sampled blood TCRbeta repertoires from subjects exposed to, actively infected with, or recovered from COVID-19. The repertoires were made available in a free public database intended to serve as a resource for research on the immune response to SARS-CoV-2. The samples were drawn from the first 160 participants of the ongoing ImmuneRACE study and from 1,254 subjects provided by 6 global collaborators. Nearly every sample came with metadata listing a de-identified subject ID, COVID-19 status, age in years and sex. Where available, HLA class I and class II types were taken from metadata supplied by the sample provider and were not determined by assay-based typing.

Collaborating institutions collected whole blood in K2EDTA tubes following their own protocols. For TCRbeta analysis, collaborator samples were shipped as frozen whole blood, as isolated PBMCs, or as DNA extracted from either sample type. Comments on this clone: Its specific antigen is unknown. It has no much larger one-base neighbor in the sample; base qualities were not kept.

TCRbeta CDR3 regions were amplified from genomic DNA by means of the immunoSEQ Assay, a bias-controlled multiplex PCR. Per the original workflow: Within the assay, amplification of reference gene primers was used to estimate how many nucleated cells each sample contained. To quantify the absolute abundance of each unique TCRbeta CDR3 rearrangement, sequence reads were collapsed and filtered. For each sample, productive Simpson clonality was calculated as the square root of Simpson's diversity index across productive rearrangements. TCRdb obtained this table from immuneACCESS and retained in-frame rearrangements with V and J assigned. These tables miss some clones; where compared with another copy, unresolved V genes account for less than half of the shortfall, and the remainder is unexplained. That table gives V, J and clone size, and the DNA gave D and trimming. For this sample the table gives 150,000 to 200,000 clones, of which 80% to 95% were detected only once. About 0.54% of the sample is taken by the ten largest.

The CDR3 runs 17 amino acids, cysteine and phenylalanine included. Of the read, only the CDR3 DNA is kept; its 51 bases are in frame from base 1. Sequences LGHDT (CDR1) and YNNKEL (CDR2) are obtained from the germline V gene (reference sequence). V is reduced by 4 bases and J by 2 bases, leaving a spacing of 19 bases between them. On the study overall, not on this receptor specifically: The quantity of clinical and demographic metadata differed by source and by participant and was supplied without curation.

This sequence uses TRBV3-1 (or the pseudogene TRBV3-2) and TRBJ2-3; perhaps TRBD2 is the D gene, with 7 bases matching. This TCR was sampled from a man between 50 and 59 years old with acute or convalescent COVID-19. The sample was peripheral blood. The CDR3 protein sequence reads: CASSPLPVRGATDTQYF. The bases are TGTGCCAGCAGCCCTCTTCCGGTCCGGGGGGCCACAGATACGCAGTATTTT.